The source of this TCR beta chain is a study of a mutant IDH1 vaccine in newly diagnosed glioma. Study as a whole: Across weeks 1, 3, 5, 7, 11, 15, 19 and 23, patients received a vaccination each time, eight in all. Vaccination began 4-6 weeks post radiotherapy alone, or with temozolomide cycles. Study-level findings and limits: Pseudoprogression appeared unlinked to shifts in leading peripheral T cell clonotypes. Vaccine-induced responses were seen in 93.3% of patients, spanning several MHC alleles.

The CDR3 consists of 17 residues. In germline, CDR1 is KGHSH, CDR2 LQKENI. V was pared by 2 bases and J by 8 bases, with 24 bases between. Comments on this clone: Antigen unknown.

The method was immunoSEQ multiplex PCR; TCRdb's version includes in-frame clones alone and lacks a portion of them. The table includes over 60,000 clones, approximately 91% detected once. Documented time point: week 11, during vaccination. Doses comprised 300 ug of mutant IDH1 20-mer peptide each, plus topical imiquimod. The chain uses TRBV18 and TRBJ1-2; D ambiguous. The sequence came from a man in his forties with glioma. The specimen was PBMCs, collected from a glioma patient whose treatment included an IDH1 peptide vaccine. CDR3 loop: CASSPSPPGPQVGGYTF. The CDR3 DNA follows: TGTGCCAGCTCACCAAGCCCGCCAGGTCCCCAAGTAGGGGGCTACACCTTC.